This T cell receptor (beta chain) came from a study of T cell responses to AZD1222 COVID-19 vaccine. The CDR3 consists of 14 residues. CDR1 and CDR2 from the germline V gene are LGHDT and YNNKEL (reference sequence). The V end lost 1 base, the J end lost 3 bases, and 9 bases lay between the germline ends. This clone was picked up one time. Its antigen is undetermined. TCRdb's copy holds only in-frame clones and misses some; the assay was immunoSEQ multiplex PCR. This sample has more than 95,000 clones, with around 84% found just once. Whole-study results and caveats: Spike regions recognized by vaccine-associated CD4 TCRs spanned the protein, led by 160-218 and 743-854. Compared with day 0, the breadth and depth of the Spike-specific TCR repertoire rose significantly after two doses of AZD1222.

The source is an adult who received the AZD1222 COVID-19 vaccine. This sequence joins TRBV3-1 (or the pseudogene TRBV3-2) and TRBJ1-1; unclear D gene. Sequences were derived from peripheral blood, sampled 28 days after the second AZD1222 dose. CDR3 nucleotide sequence: TGTGCCAGCAGCCAAGCGGGGATTGACACTGAAGCTTTCTTT. Protein: CASSQAGIDTEAFF.